This is a list of T cell receptor beta chains from one sample in a study of response to subunit inactivated influenza vaccine. Each CDR3 protein gets one entry after TCRdb re-called the RT-PCR reads with MiXCR. This sample carries about 480,000 distinct CDR3 sequences, around 9.9% of them seen once, and the ten largest clones take less than 15%. The sample in question was PBMCs from blood, obtained around seven weeks after vaccination. These receptors were obtained from a man aged 45 to 65 who received an inactivated influenza vaccine. Both conserved end residues are part of each CDR3. D genes are given only for firm matches. Expanded clones get a size class; other rows say once, few or many, or leave the size out.

j_call d_call v_call clone_size cdr3_aa cdr3_nt
TRBJ2-7 TRBD1 TRBV7-9 NA CASSPAGTEYEQYF TGTGCCAGCAGCCCAGCCGGGACAGAATACGAGCAGTACTTC
TRBJ1-6 TRBD1 TRBV5-1 few CASSLTGGETRNSPLHF TGCGCCAGCAGCTTGACAGGGGGCGAAACGCGTAATTCACCCCTCCACTTT
TRBJ1-4 NA TRBV6-1 few CASSTQGLGEKLFF TGTGCCAGCAGTACCCAGGGGCTTGGAGAAAAACTGTTTTTT
TRBJ1-2 NA TRBV10-3 NA CAIREQGLDYGYTF TGTGCCATCAGAGAACAGGGTTTAGACTATGGCTACACCTTC
TRBJ1-4 TRBD1 TRBV20-1 NA CSARAWDRGGTNEKLFF TGCAGTGCTAGAGCCTGGGACAGGGGAGGGACTAATGAAAAACTGTTTTTT
TRBJ2-7 NA TRBV4-2 NA CASNRSEQYF TGTGCCAGCAACCGATCTGAGCAGTACTTC
TRBJ2-7 TRBD2 TRBV5-1 many CASSLGGLVMPEEQYF TGCGCCAGCAGCTTGGGGGGACTAGTGATGCCAGAGGAGCAGTACTTC
TRBJ2-1 NA TRBV6-5 many CASSYVGSYNEQFF TGTGCCAGCAGTTACGTGGGTTCCTACAATGAGCAGTTCTTC
TRBJ2-3 NA TRBV20-1 few CSARDDKGNTDTQYF TGCAGTGCTAGAGATGACAAGGGTAACACAGATACGCAGTATTTT
TRBJ1-1 NA TRBV20-1 many CSARGGAGMNTEAFF TGCAGTGCTAGAGGAGGGGCGGGAATGAACACTGAAGCTTTCTTT
TRBJ2-5 TRBD2 TRBV11-2 NA CASSLDGRGVKTQYF TGTGCCAGCAGCTTAGATGGGCGGGGGGTAAAGACCCAGTACTTC
TRBJ2-7 NA TRBV28 many CASQEEKDEQYF TGTGCCAGCCAAGAGGAAAAGGACGAGCAGTACTTC
TRBJ2-7 TRBD2 TRBV20-1 few CSAPTSGQTYEQYF TGCAGTGCACCAACTAGCGGACAAACCTACGAGCAGTACTTC
TRBJ2-2 TRBD1 TRBV7-2 NA CASSRQGVNTGELFF TGTGCCAGCAGCAGACAGGGGGTGAACACCGGGGAGCTGTTTTTT
TRBJ1-2 NA TRBV7-2 few CASSLGRVSAYGYTF TGTGCCAGCAGCTTAGGCAGGGTGTCGGCCTATGGCTACACCTTC
TRBJ1-2 NA TRBV5-6 few CASSFRSRGNYGYTF TGTGCCAGCAGCTTTAGGAGTCGGGGAAACTATGGCTACACCTTC
TRBJ2-1 TRBD2 TRBV20-1 many CSAIAGGPHNEQFF TGCAGTGCAATAGCGGGAGGGCCCCACAATGAGCAGTTCTTC
TRBJ2-5 NA TRBV20-1 many CSAPVHGQETQYF TGCAGTGCACCCGTTCATGGGCAAGAGACCCAGTACTTC
TRBJ2-2 NA TRBV30 NA CAWSAGGVNTGELFF TGTGCCTGGAGTGCCGGCGGGGTGAACACCGGGGAGCTGTTTTTT
TRBJ1-2 NA TRBV24-1 NA CATSDPRYGYTF TGTGCCACCAGTGACCCACGCTATGGCTACACCTTC
TRBJ1-1 NA TRBV28 few CASSFFREANTEAFF TGTGCCAGCAGTTTCTTCCGGGAAGCTAACACTGAAGCTTTCTTT
TRBJ2-3 TRBD2 TRBV20-1 NA CSARKREGSSTDTQYF TGCAGTGCTAGAAAAAGGGAGGGATCTAGCACAGATACGCAGTATTTT
TRBJ1-1 NA TRBV12-3/TRBV12-4 NA CASSFQYTEAFF TGTGCCAGCAGTTTTCAATACACTGAAGCTTTCTTT
TRBJ1-1 NA TRBV5-1 NA CASSLDHGDTEAFF TGCGCCAGCAGCTTGGATCATGGGGACACTGAAGCTTTCTTT
TRBJ1-6 TRBD1 TRBV7-6 NA CASSSRGDRVHSPLHF TGTGCCAGCAGCTCAAGAGGGGACAGGGTCCATTCACCCCTCCACTTT
TRBJ2-1 TRBD1 TRBV9 few CASSVGDRGGEQFF TGTGCCAGCAGCGTAGGGGACAGGGGCGGTGAGCAGTTCTTC
TRBJ2-5 NA TRBV20-1 NA CSAQRQETQYF TGCAGTGCTCAGAGGCAGGAGACCCAGTACTTC
TRBJ2-1 NA TRBV5-1 few CASSFLANEQFF TGCGCCAGCAGCTTCCTAGCTAATGAGCAGTTCTTC
TRBJ2-1 NA TRBV24-1 few CATSDAQGPVPNEQFF TGTGCCACCAGTGATGCCCAGGGTCCGGTCCCCAATGAGCAGTTCTTC
TRBJ1-4 NA TRBV7-2 few CASSLLGGGQEKLFF TGTGCCAGCAGCTTACTGGGTGGGGGGCAGGAAAAACTGTTTTTT
TRBJ2-3 NA TRBV7-9 NA CASSLVWDTQYF TGTGCCAGCAGCCTGGTCTGGGATACGCAGTATTTT
TRBJ1-2 NA TRBV25-1 few CASSESSLYGYTF TGTGCCAGCAGTGAATCTAGTCTCTATGGCTACACCTTC
TRBJ2-3 TRBD2 TRBV9 NA CASSISSGSSDTQYF TGTGCCAGCAGCATATCTAGCGGGAGTTCGGATACGCAGTATTTT
TRBJ2-5 NA TRBV11-1 NA CASSPAVLQETQYF TGTGCCAGCAGCCCAGCCGTTCTCCAAGAGACCCAGTACTTC
TRBJ1-1 TRBD1 TRBV11-2 few CASSLGRTGRAWNTEAFF TGTGCCAGCAGCTTAGGTCGGACAGGGAGAGCCTGGAACACTGAAGCTTTCTTT
TRBJ1-5 NA TRBV12-3/TRBV12-4 NA CASSSPWSNQPQHF TGTGCCAGCAGTTCCCCGTGGAGCAATCAGCCCCAGCATTTT
TRBJ2-5 NA TRBV9 many CASSVVGNEVETQYF TGTGCCAGCAGCGTAGTCGGGAATGAGGTAGAGACCCAGTACTTC
TRBJ2-7 TRBD2 TRBV7-9 many CASGGTSGGYEQYF TGTGCCAGCGGGGGGACTAGCGGGGGCTACGAGCAGTACTTC
TRBJ1-5 NA TRBV4-1 few CASSQDPPRPNQPQHF TGCGCCAGCAGCCAAGATCCCCCGCGACCAAATCAGCCCCAGCATTTT
TRBJ2-7 NA TRBV20-1 few CSARDQRAQRPMTGEQYF TGCAGTGCTAGAGATCAACGGGCCCAGCGTCCCATGACGGGAGAGCAGTACTTC
TRBJ1-5 NA TRBV7-2 many CASSPNLGNQPQHF TGTGCCAGCAGCCCTAACCTAGGTAATCAGCCCCAGCATTTT
TRBJ2-2 NA TRBV5-1 NA CASRDTLTGELFF TGCGCCAGCCGGGACACCCTCACCGGGGAGCTGTTTTTT
TRBJ2-3 TRBD2 TRBV29-1 many CSGRLYSGTSGSTDTQYF TGCAGCGGCCGATTATACTCCGGGACTAGCGGCAGCACAGATACGCAGTATTTT
TRBJ2-1 NA TRBV29-1 few CSGTGSSSYNEQFF TGCAGCGGTACCGGGTCTAGCTCCTACAATGAGCAGTTCTTC
TRBJ1-5 NA TRBV6-5 few CASSYSWDGNQPQHF TGTGCCAGCAGTTACTCGTGGGATGGCAATCAGCCCCAGCATTTT
TRBJ2-1 TRBD2 TRBV7-2 NA CASSPGTSGGRGQFF TGTGCCAGCAGCCCAGGGACTAGTGGGGGGAGAGGGCAGTTCTTC
TRBJ2-7 NA TRBV20-1 few CSARDPWSSYEQYF TGCAGTGCTAGAGATCCCTGGAGCTCCTACGAGCAGTACTTC
TRBJ2-3 NA TRBV7-6 NA CASSNTGTRFSDTQYF TGTGCCAGCAGCAATACAGGGACCCGATTTTCAGATACGCAGTATTTT
TRBJ2-7 TRBD1 TRBV5-1 NA CASSLGTGGPAYEQYF TGCGCCAGCAGCTTGGGGACAGGGGGACCCGCCTACGAGCAGTACTTC
TRBJ2-4 TRBD2 TRBV12-3/TRBV12-4 NA CASSSGTIKNIQYF TGTGCCAGCAGTTCCGGGACTATCAAAAACATTCAGTACTTC
TRBJ2-2 NA TRBV30 NA CAWIPWDKEDTGELFF TGTGCCTGGATACCTTGGGACAAGGAGGACACCGGGGAGCTGTTTTTT
TRBJ1-1 TRBD1 TRBV12-3/TRBV12-4 NA CASSPWTGNTEAFF TGTGCCAGCAGTCCCTGGACAGGGAACACTGAAGCTTTCTTT
TRBJ1-1 NA TRBV9 NA CASSFATSPPTEAFF TGTGCCAGCAGCTTCGCCACCAGCCCCCCCACTGAAGCTTTCTTT